Sequencing of this TCR beta chain was carried out in a study of T cells after posttransplantation cyclophosphamide. Repertoires were generated with immunoSEQ multiplex PCR, while TCRdb's copy carries only in-frame clones and drops some. This table holds some 5,000 clones, about four fifths found once. Control samples came 1 year after myeloablative marrow transplants with methotrexate plus calcineurin inhibitor. This CDR3 is 18 amino acids long. Trimming removed 0 bases from V and 10 bases from J, with 27 bases in between. Germline V gives CDR1 MGHRA, CDR2 YSYEKL. This clone was picked up a small number of times.

The TCR originated in a male patient in his thirties or forties who received an allogeneic stem cell transplant from an unrelated donor, was CMV-positive, and had chronic GVHD only. The graft donor may be the source of some T cells. The source was PBMCs, collected after an allogeneic stem cell transplant with a calcineurin inhibitor and methotrexate. The rearrangement joins TRBV4-1 to TRBJ1-1; D gene ambiguous. CDR3 DNA sequence: TGCGCCAGCAGCCAAGATCAGAATCTGCAGACTACTGAACGGGGAGCTTTCTTT. It yields the protein CASSQDQNLQTTERGAFF.